This T cell receptor beta chain was identified during a study of blood T cell repertoires in COVID-19. Study at large: Collection of acute and convalescent COVID-19 samples took place in the United States, Italy and Spain. T cells, B-cell-depleted T cells, or PBMCs supplied cDNA or gDNA.

In the source study's methods: Scientists estimated how many nucleated cells there were by amplifying reference gene primers. Produced via immunoSEQ multiplex PCR; TCRdb's table is partial and in-frame only. V and J calls and clone size are given by that table; D and trimming were obtained from the DNA. Among 70,000 to 95,000 clones listed, roughly 88% were seen once. Looked up from germline, CDR1 is MNHNY and CDR2 is SVGAGI (reference sequence). CDR3 length equals 19 residues. Trimming removed 5 bases from V and 0 bases from J, with 23 bases in between. The genes are TRBV6-6 and TRBJ1-3, with a tentative D call TRBD1 (5 bases). The sequence came from a man aged 70 or older with acute or convalescent COVID-19. The sequencing input was peripheral blood. CDR3 protein: CASSRRTGDTGSSGNTIYF. In nucleotides, the CDR3 is TGTGCCAGCAGTCGACGCACAGGAGATACTGGATCCTCTGGAAACACCATATATTTT.